This T cell receptor beta chain was sequenced in a study of CD8 T cells in ankylosing spondylitis. Notes on the study in general: Several of the motif variants were reported before in synovial fluid and blood from reactive arthritis. Clones linked to disease were reported to show significant enrichment in matched ankylosing spondylitis synovial fluid.

Trimming shortened V by 8 bases and J by 4 bases, and 11 bases separated the two germline ends. This CDR3 has 12 amino acids. The germline V gene has CDR1 MNHEY and CDR2 SMNVEV (reference sequence). This clonotype was observed at least ten times. Its antigen is as yet unknown. 5'-RACE, quantitative and with molecular barcodes, yielded the TCR beta libraries. One entry per CDR3 protein, called by TCRdb with MiXCR from the 5' RACE reads. The sample includes 200,000 to 300,000 distinct CDR3 sequences, roughly a tenth seen only once; the top ten take about 2.5%. The chain recombines TRBV27 with TRBJ1-2; D gene ambiguous. The sample was blood, either unsorted or a sorted T cell fraction (not recorded which). The source of this sequence is a male donor with ankylosing spondylitis or in good health (not recorded which). This CDR3 reads CASRGTSYGYTF. Here the CDR3 DNA reads TGTGCCAGCCGGGGAACCAGCTATGGCTACACCTTC.